A single sample is the source of the 24 T cell receptor beta chains below, sequenced in a study of cytomegalovirus exposure and HLA in healthy donors. Only in-frame clones appear in the TCRdb table, and some are missing; sequencing was by immunoSEQ multiplex PCR. The table records 150,000 or so clones, 89% of them present only once. The sample consisted of PBMCs. The source is a young woman in good health and CMV-seropositive.

The chain joins TRBV6-5 to TRBJ1-5, with D unresolved. V was pared by 5 bases and J by 0 bases, with 11 bases between. The length of the CDR3 is 15 residues. The V gene's germline CDR1 is MNHEY and CDR2 SVGAGI. CDR3 region: CASSPSEYSNQPQHF. The CDR3 DNA sequence: TGTGCCAGCAGTCCCTCTGAGTATAGCAATCAGCCCCAGCATTTT.

This clone was detected once. J is TRBJ2-1 and V is TRBV1; TRBD2 was called by the table and not checked on the DNA. TRBV1 is a pseudogene locus. This CDR3 contains 13 residues. For the CDR3, the DNA is TGCACCAGCAGCCAAGGCGAGGACAATGAGCAGTTCTTC. This codes for CTSSQGEDNEQFF.

The table lists this clone with a count of one. The V call is TRBV6-5, the J call TRBJ1-6; D unclear. The germline V and J ends were trimmed by 5 bases and 7 bases, with 9 bases remaining between them. Germline V gives CDR1 MNHEY, CDR2 SVGAGI. This CDR3 region has 13 residues. The DNA for the CDR3 is TGTGCCAGCAGTGGAGTTAACAATTCACCCCTCCACTTT. This translates into CASSGVNNSPLHF.

The rearrangement joins TRBV19 to TRBJ2-7; a weak D match, TRBD2 (6 bases). The ends were cut back, 6 bases at V and 2 bases at J, with 14 bases in the middle. Germline-derived CDR1 and CDR2 are LNHDA and SQIVND (reference sequence). There are 14 residues in the CDR3. CDR3 coding DNA: TGTGCCAGTAGCCGGTGGGAGGACCCCTACGAGCAGTACTTC. Translation gives CASSRWEDPYEQYF.

Only one count was recorded for this clone. The gene calls are TRBV9 and TRBJ1-1; 9 positions match TRBD1. The germline CDR1 and CDR2 sequences are SGDLS and YYNGEE. This CDR3 has 14 residues. Trimming at V came to 3 bases and at J to 5 bases, leaving 5 bases not matched to a gene. The CDR3 DNA sequence: TGTGCCAGCAGCGGAGGGACAGGGAGGACTGAAGCTTTCTTT. Translated: CASSGGTGRTEAFF.

The rearrangement links TRBV7-3 to TRBJ2-3; 7 bases fit TRBD2. Looked up from germline, CDR1 is SGHTA and CDR2 is FQGTGA. The CDR3 length is 15 residues. J lost 5 bases, V lost 0 bases, and 5 bases had no gene match. The CDR3, as DNA: TGTGCCAGCAGCTTAACGAATGGGAGGGGAGATACGCAGTATTTT. Translation: CASSLTNGRGDTQYF.

This clone was picked up one time. The rearrangement joins TRBV30 to TRBJ2-1; D may be TRBD1 (6 bases). The V gene's germline CDR1 is GTSNPN and CDR2 SVGIG (reference sequence). The V and J ends lost 5 bases and 7 bases respectively, with 12 bases between them. CDR3 length: 12 residues. In nucleotides, the CDR3 is TGTGCCTGGGGCATACAGGGAAATGAGCAGTTCTTC. This encodes CAWGIQGNEQFF.

The gene calls are TRBV7-9 and TRBJ1-6; 8 nucleotides match TRBD1. The CDR3 length is 17 residues. From germline, CDR1 is SEHNR and CDR2 FQNEAQ (reference sequence). Trimming removed 4 bases from V and 0 bases from J; junction bases left unmatched: 5. This CDR3 reads CASSSRQGRSYNSPLHF. Written as DNA, the CDR3 is TGTGCCAGCAGCTCCCGACAGGGGCGCTCCTATAATTCACCCCTCCACTTT.

The CDR3 DNA sequence: TGTGCCAGCAGCTTAGGGCAGAACACTGAAGCTTTCTTT. Residues: CASSLGQNTEAFF. The V and J genes are TRBV11-3 and TRBJ1-1; no definite D call. The CDR3 contains 13 residues. Between the trimmed V and J ends, which lost 1 base and 1 base, there was a span of 4 bases. In germline, CDR1 is SGHNT, CDR2 YENEEA.

This clone was seen only once. The chain has TRBV28 and TRBJ1-1, with 10 bases identical to TRBD1. Per the germline V gene, CDR1 is MDHEN and CDR2 is SYDVKM. The CDR3 consists of 15 residues. The ends lost 2 bases at V and 5 bases at J; junction bases unmatched: 5. As DNA, the CDR3 is TGTGCCAGCAGTTTAGGGGACAGGGGTAAGACTGAAGCTTTCTTT. Translation gives CASSLGDRGKTEAFF.

The chain links TRBV9 to TRBJ2-2, with D uncertain. CDR1 and CDR2 (germline): SGDLS, YYNGEE. The CDR3 consists of 13 residues. Trimming removed 4 bases at V and 5 bases at J, with 9 bases between. The CDR3 loop reads CASSPLLTGELFF. The CDR3 DNA reads TGTGCCAGCAGCCCCCTTCTTACCGGGGAGCTGTTTTTT.

This CDR3 is CASSLRGPSGNTIYF. Here the CDR3 DNA reads TGTGCCAGCAGCTTGAGGGGGCCCTCTGGAAACACCATATATTTT. The chain combines TRBV7-2 with TRBJ1-3, with 7 bases matching TRBD1. CDR1 SGHTA and CDR2 FQGNSA come from the germline V gene. The CDR3 runs 15 residues. V gave up 3 bases and J gave up 0 bases; unmatched junction bases: 2.

This sequence joins TRBV9 and TRBJ2-3; D call uncertain. Trimming left V 3 bases short and J 2 bases short, with 4 bases between. Germline V gene lookup returns CDR1 SGDLS and CDR2 YYNGEE. The length of the CDR3 is 12 residues. The CDR3 nucleotides are TGTGCCAGCAGCGACTTCACAGATACGCAGTATTTT. It yields the protein CASSDFTDTQYF. Full variable domain (remainder filled in from reference TRBV9 and TRBJ2-3): DSGVTQTPKHLITATGQRVTLRCSPRSGDLSVYWYQQSLDQGLQFLIQYYNGEERAKGNILERFSAQQFPDLHSELNLSSLELGDSALYFCASSDFTDTQYFGPGTRLTVL.

The chain joins TRBV6-1 to TRBJ2-3; possible D gene TRBD2, 6 bases. Germline CDR1 is MNHNS and CDR2 is SASEGT. The CDR3 spans 13 residues. V lost 7 bases to trimming and J lost 5 bases, with 13 bases between them. The CDR3 DNA follows: TGTGCCAGCATCCGAGGAGGGGAAGATACGCAGTATTTT. Its translation is CASIRGGEDTQYF.

The chain recombines TRBV18 with TRBJ2-3, with TRBD2 identical over 14 bases. The CDR3 totals 19 residues. CDR1 and CDR2 (germline): KGHSH, LQKENI. J lost 2 bases, V lost 4 bases, and 11 bases had no gene match. The CDR3, as DNA: TGTGCCAGCTCACTCAAATACTTGGGACTAGCGGGGGTCACAGATACGCAGTATTTT. As protein: CASSLKYLGLAGVTDTQYF.

V usage is TRBV29-1 and J usage is TRBJ2-3; 13 bases fit TRBD2. This CDR3 comprises 15 residues. The V gene end was trimmed by 4 bases and the J gene end by 1 base; junction bases not matched to a gene: 2. Germline loops: CDR1 SQVTM, CDR2 ANQGSEA. CDR3 sequence: CSVAGLAGRTDTQYF. As DNA, the CDR3 is TGCAGCGTTGCGGGACTAGCGGGGCGCACAGATACGCAGTATTTT.

The rearrangement joins TRBV28 to TRBJ2-5; 10 bases match TRBD2. V was clipped by 3 bases and J by 4 bases; unmatched bases: 5. CDR1 and CDR2 from the germline V gene are MDHEN and SYDVKM. The CDR3 is 15 amino acids. CDR3 bases: TGTGCCAGCAGTTTTACTAGCGGGGAGAGAGAGACCCAGTACTTC. This encodes CASSFTSGERETQYF.

This chain links TRBV10-3 with TRBJ1-5; possibly TRBD1 for D (5 bases). Trimming took 4 bases from V and 5 from J, leaving 12 bases between them. The CDR3 contains 14 residues. Looked up from germline, CDR1 is ENHRY and CDR2 is SYGVKD. CDR3 protein: CAISAGGVDQPQHF. CDR3 nucleotide sequence: TGTGCCATCAGTGCTGGAGGGGTCGATCAGCCCCAGCATTTT.

Concerning this clone itself: Mismatch with germline at one junction end may stem from a read error. The chain combines TRBV11-2 with TRBJ2-3; 11 nucleotides match TRBD2. Germline V gives CDR1 SGHAT, CDR2 FQNNGV. The CDR3 is 14 amino acids. The CDR3 DNA is TGTGCCAGCAGTTTAGCGGGGGGGCCAGATACGCAGTATTTT. It codes for CASSLAGGPDTQYF.

The chain uses TRBV7-9 and TRBJ2-5; the match to TRBD1 covers 10 bases. V shed 4 bases, J shed 4 bases, and the junction held 6 bases outside the gene matches. There are 15 residues in the CDR3. Germline assignment: CDR1 SEHNR and CDR2 FQNEAQ (reference sequence). The CDR3 DNA follows: TGTGCCAGCAGCTCCCCCCGGGACAGGGGAGAGACCCAGTACTTC. Its translation: CASSSPRDRGETQYF.

This clone has a single count. This chain links TRBV7-9 with TRBJ1-1, with 7 nucleotides matching TRBD1. The CDR3 is made up of 15 amino acids. V gave up 0 bases and J gave up 1 base; unmatched junction bases: 2. In germline, CDR1 is SEHNR, CDR2 FQNEAQ (reference sequence). CDR3 in DNA: TGTGCCAGCAGCTTAGCGTGGGACAGGAACACTGAAGCTTTCTTT. It translates to CASSLAWDRNTEAFF.

The chain is built from TRBV28 and TRBJ1-1; 8 nucleotides agree with TRBD1. CDR1 and CDR2 from the germline V gene are MDHEN and SYDVKM. The CDR3 is 15 residues long. V shed 1 base, J shed 3 bases, and the junction held 4 bases outside the gene matches. The CDR3 nucleotides read TGTGCCAGCAGTTTATCCGCAGGGGGCTACACTGAAGCTTTCTTT. It translates to CASSLSAGGYTEAFF.

The rearrangement uses TRBV6-6 and TRBJ2-1; D not certain. The CDR3 has 14 amino acids. The germline gives CDR1 MNHNY, CDR2 SVGAGI (reference sequence). V lost 4 bases to trimming and J lost 0 bases, with 7 bases between them. CDR3 sequence: CASSLGSSYNEQFF. The CDR3 DNA sequence: TGTGCCAGCAGTTTGGGCAGCTCCTACAATGAGCAGTTCTTC.

This clone was observed once. The gene calls are TRBV28 and TRBJ2-3; D is ambiguous. The CDR3 contains 11 residues. The germline gives CDR1 MDHEN, CDR2 SYDVKM. The V end was cut by 7 bases, the J end by 10 bases, with 12 bases between. Written as DNA, the CDR3 is TGTGCCAGCATACTGAGAGAAGCGCAGTATTTT. Amino acids: CASILREAQYF.